This TCR beta chain was captured in a study of metastatic and nonmetastatic thyroid tumors. Across the whole study: Malignant thyroid and benign thyroid patients provided blood and tumor or nodule tissue whose repertoires were compared.

TCRdb re-called clones from the PCR reads using MiXCR. The data contain under 60,000 clones, about 20% of them singletons. This clone showed up many times. Among the patients, none had received any treatment before thyroid surgery. The sequence was collected from a male donor with papillary thyroid cancer or a benign thyroid nodule (not recorded which). Some clones in this sample may be carry-over from other donors' samples. Sequenced: blood.

CDR3 loop: CASSEMGVGQPQHF. The CDR3 region has the DNA TGCGCCAGCAGTGAGATGGGGGTGGGGCAGCCCCAGCATTTT. The J gene is TRBJ1-5, the V gene TRBV10-2; perhaps TRBD1 as D (5 bases). The CDR3 is 14 residues long. V was clipped by 2 bases and J by 7 bases, with 12 bases between them. Germline CDR1 WSHSY, CDR2 SAAADI.